This T cell receptor (beta chain) was obtained from a study of Tregs in tolerant kidney transplant recipients. Germline values: CDR1 SGHDN, CDR2 FVKESK. Trimming took off 5 bases at V and 5 bases at J, with 18 bases between the two ends. CDR3 size: 15 residues. Study findings and constraints: For some patients, primers changed over time, blocking nucleotide-level comparison.

In regard to this clone: As yet, its antigen is unknown.

Sequencing used immunoSEQ multiplex PCR; TCRdb keeps in-frame clones, though not all of them. The sample consists of some 80,000 clones, 95% to 98% of them appearing once. Sequences were derived from CD4+ T cells from blood, sampled before the transplant. The receptor was derived from a human donor who received a combined kidney and bone marrow transplant. This chain joins TRBV14 and TRBJ2-5, with a tentative D call TRBD2 (5 bases). CDR3 nucleotides: TGTGCCAGCAGCTCCCAACTAGGCGGTACGGAGACCCAGTACTTC. Translation: CASSSQLGGTETQYF.